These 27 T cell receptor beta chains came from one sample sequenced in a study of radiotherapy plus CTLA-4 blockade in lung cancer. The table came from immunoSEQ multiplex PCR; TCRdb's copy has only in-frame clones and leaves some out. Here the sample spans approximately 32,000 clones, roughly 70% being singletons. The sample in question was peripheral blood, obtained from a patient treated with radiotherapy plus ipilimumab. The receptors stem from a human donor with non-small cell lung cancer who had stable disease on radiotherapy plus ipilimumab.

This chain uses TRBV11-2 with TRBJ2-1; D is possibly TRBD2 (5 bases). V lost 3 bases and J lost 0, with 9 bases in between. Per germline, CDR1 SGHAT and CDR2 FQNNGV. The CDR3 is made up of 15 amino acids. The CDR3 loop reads CASSFSRGSYNEQFF. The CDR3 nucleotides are TGTGCCAGCAGCTTCTCTCGGGGCTCCTACAATGAGCAGTTCTTC. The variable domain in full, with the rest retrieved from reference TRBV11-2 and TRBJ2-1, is EAGVAQSPRYKIIEKRQSVAFWCNPISGHATLYWYQQILGQGPKLLIQFQNNGVVDDSQLPKDRFSAERLKGVDSTLKIQPAKLEDSAVYLCASSFSRGSYNEQFFGPGTRLTVL.

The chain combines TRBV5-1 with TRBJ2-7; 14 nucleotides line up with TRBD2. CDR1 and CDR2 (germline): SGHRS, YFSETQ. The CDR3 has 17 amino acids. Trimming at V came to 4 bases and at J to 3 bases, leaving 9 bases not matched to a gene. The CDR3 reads CASSTGTSGRSFYEQYF. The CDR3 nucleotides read TGCGCCAGCAGCACTGGGACTAGCGGGAGATCATTCTACGAGCAGTACTTC.

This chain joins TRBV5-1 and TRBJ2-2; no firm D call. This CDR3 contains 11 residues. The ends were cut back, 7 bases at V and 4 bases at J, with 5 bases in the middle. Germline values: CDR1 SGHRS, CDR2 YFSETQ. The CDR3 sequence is CASEATGELFF. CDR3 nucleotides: TGCGCCAGCGAGGCCACCGGGGAGCTGTTTTTT.

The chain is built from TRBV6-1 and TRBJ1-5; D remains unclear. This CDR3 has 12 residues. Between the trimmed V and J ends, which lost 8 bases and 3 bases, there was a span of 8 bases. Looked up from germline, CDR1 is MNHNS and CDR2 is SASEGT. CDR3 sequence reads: CASRKSNQPQHF. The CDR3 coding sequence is TGTGCCAGCCGAAAATCCAATCAGCCCCAGCATTTT.

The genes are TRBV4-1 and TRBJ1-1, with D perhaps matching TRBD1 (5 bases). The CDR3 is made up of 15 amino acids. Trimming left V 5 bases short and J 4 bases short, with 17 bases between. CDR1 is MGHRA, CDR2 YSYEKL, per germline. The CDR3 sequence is CASSSTSGRATEAFF. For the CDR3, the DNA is TGCGCCAGCAGCAGTACCTCAGGGAGGGCCACTGAAGCTTTCTTT.

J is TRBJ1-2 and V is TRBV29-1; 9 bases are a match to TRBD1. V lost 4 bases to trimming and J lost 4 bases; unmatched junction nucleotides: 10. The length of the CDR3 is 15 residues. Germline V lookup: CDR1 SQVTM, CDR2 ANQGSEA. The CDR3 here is CSVGGQGSLSYGYTF. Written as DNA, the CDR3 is TGCAGCGTTGGAGGACAGGGGTCCCTTTCCTATGGCTACACCTTC. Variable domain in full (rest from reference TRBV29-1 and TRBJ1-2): SAVISQKPSRDICQRGTSLTIQCQVDSQVTMMFWYRQQPGQSLTLIATANQGSEATYESGFVIDKFPISRPNLTFSTLTVSNMSPEDSSIYLCSVGGQGSLSYGYTFGSGTRLTVV.

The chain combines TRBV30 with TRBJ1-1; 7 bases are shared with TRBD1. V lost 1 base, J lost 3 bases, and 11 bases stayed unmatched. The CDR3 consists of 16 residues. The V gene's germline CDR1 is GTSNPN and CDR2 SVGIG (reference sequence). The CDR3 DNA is TGTGCCTGGAGTGCGAATATTGGACAGGAGTACACTGAAGCTTTCTTT. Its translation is CAWSANIGQEYTEAFF.

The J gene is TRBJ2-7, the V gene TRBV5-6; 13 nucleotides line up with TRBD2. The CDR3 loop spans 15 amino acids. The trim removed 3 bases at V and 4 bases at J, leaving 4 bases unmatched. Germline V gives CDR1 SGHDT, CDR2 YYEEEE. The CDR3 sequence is CASSSGLAGRYEQYF. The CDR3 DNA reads TGTGCCAGCAGCTCGGGACTAGCGGGAAGATACGAGCAGTACTTC.

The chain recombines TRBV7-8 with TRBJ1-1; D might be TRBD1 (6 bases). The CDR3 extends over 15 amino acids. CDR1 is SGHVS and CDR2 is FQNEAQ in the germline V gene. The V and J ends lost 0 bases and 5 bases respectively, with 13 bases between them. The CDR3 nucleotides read TGTGCCAGCAGCTTAGCGAGAGGGGGGAGGACTGAAGCTTTCTTT. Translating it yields CASSLARGGRTEAFF.

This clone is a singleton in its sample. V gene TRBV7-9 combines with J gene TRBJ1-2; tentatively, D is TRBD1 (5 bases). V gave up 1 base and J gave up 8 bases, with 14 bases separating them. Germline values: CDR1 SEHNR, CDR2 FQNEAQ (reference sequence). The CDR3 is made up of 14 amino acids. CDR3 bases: TGTGCCAGCAGCTTAGAAGCCAGGGCGTGGGGCTACACCTTC. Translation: CASSLEARAWGYTF.

CDR3 in DNA: TGTGCCAGCCGACAGGGGGCAGTAGCCAAAAACATTCAGTACTTC. Protein: CASRQGAVAKNIQYF. V and J are TRBV6-1 and TRBJ2-4, with 10 bases that match TRBD1. V gave up 8 bases and J gave up 0 bases; unmatched junction bases: 4. This CDR3 has 15 amino acids. The germline V gene has CDR1 MNHNS and CDR2 SASEGT.

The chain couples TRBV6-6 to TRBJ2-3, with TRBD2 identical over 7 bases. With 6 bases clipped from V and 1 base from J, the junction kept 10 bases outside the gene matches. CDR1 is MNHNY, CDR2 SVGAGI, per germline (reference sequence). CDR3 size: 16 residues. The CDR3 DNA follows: TGTGCCAGCAGGGTAGGGCGGGGGAGGCGCACAGATACGCAGTATTTT. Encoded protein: CASRVGRGRRTDTQYF.

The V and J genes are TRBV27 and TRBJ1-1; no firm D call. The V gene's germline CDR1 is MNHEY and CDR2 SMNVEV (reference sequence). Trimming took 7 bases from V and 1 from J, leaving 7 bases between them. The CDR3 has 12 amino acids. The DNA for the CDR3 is TGTGCCAGCAAACCAACGAACACTGAAGCTTTCTTT. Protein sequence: CASKPTNTEAFF.

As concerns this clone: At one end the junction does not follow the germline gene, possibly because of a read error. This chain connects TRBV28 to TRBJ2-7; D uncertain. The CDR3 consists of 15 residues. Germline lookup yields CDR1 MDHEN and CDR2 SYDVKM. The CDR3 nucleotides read TGTGCCACCTTAAAACCGGCCCTGGGGTCCTCCGAGCAGTACTTC. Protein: CATLKPALGSSEQYF. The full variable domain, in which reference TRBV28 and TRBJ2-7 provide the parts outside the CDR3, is DVKVTQSSRYLVKRTGEKVFLECVQDMDHENMFWYRQDPGLGLRLIYFSYDVKMKEKGDIPEGYSVSREKKERFSLILESASTNQTSMYLCATLKPALGSSEQYFGPGTRLTVT.

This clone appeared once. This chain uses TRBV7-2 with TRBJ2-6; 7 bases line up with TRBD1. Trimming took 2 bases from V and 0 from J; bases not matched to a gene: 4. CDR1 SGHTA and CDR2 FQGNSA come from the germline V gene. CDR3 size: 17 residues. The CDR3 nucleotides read TGTGCCAGCAGCTTACGACAGGGCTTCTCTGGGGCCAACGTCCTGACTTTC. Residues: CASSLRQGFSGANVLTF. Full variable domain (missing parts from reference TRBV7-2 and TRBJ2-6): GAGVSQSPSNKVTEKGKDVELRCDPISGHTALYWYRQSLGQGLEFLIYFQGNSAPDKSGLPSDRFSAERTGGSVSTLTIQRTQQEDSAVYLCASSLRQGFSGANVLTFGAGSRLTVL.

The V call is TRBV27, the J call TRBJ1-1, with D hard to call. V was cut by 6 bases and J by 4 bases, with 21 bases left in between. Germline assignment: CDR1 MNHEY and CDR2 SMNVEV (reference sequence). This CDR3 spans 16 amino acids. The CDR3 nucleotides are TGTGCCAGCAGGTCCCGGAGTGAAGGGAGCGCCACTGAAGCTTTCTTT. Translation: CASRSRSEGSATEAFF.

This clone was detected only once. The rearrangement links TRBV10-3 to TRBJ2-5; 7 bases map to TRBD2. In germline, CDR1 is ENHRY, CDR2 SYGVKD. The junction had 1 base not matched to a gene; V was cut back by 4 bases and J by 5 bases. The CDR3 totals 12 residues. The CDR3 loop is CAISGRGETQYF. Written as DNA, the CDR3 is TGTGCCATCAGTGGGCGGGGGGAGACCCAGTACTTC.

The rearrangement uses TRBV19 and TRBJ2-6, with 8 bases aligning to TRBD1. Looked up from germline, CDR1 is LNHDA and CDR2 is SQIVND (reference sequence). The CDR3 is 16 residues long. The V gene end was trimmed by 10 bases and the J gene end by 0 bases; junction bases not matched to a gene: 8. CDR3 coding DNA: TGTGCCACAGATCCCGGGACAGGCTCTGGGGCCAACGTCCTGACTTTC. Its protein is CATDPGTGSGANVLTF.

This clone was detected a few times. The chain's CDR3 is CASSKTTTNEKLFF. For the CDR3, the DNA is TGTGCCAGCAGTAAAACCACAACTAATGAAAAACTGTTTTTT. The V and J genes are TRBV6-6 and TRBJ1-4; D remains unclear. CDR1 and CDR2 (germline): MNHNY, SVGAGI (reference sequence). V was clipped by 5 bases and J by 0 bases, with 7 bases between them. This CDR3 has 14 amino acids.

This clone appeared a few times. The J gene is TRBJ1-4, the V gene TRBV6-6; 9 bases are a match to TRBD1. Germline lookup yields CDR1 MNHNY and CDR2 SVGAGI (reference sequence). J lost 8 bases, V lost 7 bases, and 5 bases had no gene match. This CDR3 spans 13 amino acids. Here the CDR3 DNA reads TGTGCCAGCATCCGGGACAGGGTAGAAAAACTGTTTTTT. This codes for CASIRDRVEKLFF.

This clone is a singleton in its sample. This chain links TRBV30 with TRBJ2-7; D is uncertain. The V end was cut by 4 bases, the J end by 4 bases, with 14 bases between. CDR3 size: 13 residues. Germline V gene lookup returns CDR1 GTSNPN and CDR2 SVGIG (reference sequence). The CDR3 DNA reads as TGTGCCTGGACGGAACCAACCAGGTACGAGCAGTACTTC. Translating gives CAWTEPTRYEQYF. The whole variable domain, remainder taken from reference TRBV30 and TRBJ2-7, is SQTIHQWPATLVQPVGSPLSLECTVEGTSNPNLYWYRQAAGRGLQLLFYSVGIGQISSEVPQNLSASRPQDRQFILSSKKLLLSDSGFYLCAWTEPTRYEQYFGPGTRLTVT.

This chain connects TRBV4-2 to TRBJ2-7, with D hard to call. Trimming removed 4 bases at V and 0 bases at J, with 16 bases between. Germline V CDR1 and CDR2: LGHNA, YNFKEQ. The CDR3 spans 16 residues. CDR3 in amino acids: CASSRTDIQSSYEQYF. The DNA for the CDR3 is TGTGCCAGCAGCCGGACCGACATCCAGAGCTCCTACGAGCAGTACTTC.

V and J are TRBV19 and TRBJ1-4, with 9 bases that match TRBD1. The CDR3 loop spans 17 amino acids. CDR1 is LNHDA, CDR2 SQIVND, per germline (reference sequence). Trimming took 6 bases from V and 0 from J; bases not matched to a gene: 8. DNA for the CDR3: TGTGCCAGTAGGCGCCGGACAGGGGCGGCAACTAATGAAAAACTGTTTTTT. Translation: CASRRRTGAATNEKLFF.

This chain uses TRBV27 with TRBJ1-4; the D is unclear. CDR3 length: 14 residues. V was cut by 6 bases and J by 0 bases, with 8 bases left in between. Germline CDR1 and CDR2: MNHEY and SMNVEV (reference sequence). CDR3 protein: CASSGYSTNEKLFF. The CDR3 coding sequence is TGTGCCAGCAGCGGCTATTCAACTAATGAAAAACTGTTTTTT.

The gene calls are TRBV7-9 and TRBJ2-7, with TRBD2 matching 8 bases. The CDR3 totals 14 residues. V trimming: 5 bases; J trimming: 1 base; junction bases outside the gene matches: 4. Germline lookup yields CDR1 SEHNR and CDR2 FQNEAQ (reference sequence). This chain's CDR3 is CASSRGLASYEQYF. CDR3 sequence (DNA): TGTGCCAGCAGCAGAGGACTAGCATCCTACGAGCAGTACTTC.

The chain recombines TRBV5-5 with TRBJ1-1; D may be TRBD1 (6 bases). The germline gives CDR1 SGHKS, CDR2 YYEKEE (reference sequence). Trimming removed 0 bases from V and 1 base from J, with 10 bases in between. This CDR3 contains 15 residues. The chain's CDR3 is CASSLVLGGNTEAFF. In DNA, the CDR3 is TGTGCCAGCAGCTTGGTATTAGGGGGGAACACTGAAGCTTTCTTT.

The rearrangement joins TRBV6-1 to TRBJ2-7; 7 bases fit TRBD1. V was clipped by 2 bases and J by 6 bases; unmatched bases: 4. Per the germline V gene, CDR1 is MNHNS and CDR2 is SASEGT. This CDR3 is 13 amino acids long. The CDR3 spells CASSETTGTEQYF. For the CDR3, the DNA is TGTGCCAGCAGTGAAACGACAGGGACCGAGCAGTACTTC.